Listed below are T cell receptor beta chains from one sample, sequenced in a study of patients and donors after allogeneic stem cell transplantation. Using its own MiXCR run on the RT-PCR reads, TCRdb lists one record per CDR3 protein. This table has about 160,000 distinct CDR3 sequences, around 30% appearing once. What was sequenced was blood, either unsorted or a sorted T cell fraction (not recorded which). Receptors originate from a human donor who was either an allogeneic HSCT recipient or a stem cell or donor lymphocyte infusion donor (not recorded which). It is not recorded whose cells these are; they may come from a transplant donor. Each CDR3 is given with its conserved first and last residue. Fields, in order: D gene, clone size, V gene, J gene, CDR3 DNA, CDR3 protein. D genes are given only for firm matches. For some rows the clone size is stated as once, few or many, or as a class when expanded; others skip it.

-	-	TRBV4-1	TRBJ2-1	TGCGCCAGCAGGAGGGGGGGTGCACAGGAGTACAATGAGCAGTTCTTC	CASRRGGAQEYNEQFF
-	-	TRBV29-1	TRBJ2-3	TGCAGCCAAATGTCGGTCCAGTCAGATACGCAGTATTTT	CSQMSVQSDTQYF
-	-	TRBV7-8	TRBJ2-5	TGTGCCAGCCGCCTTAAGTCGGGCAAAGAGACCCAGTACTTC	CASRLKSGKETQYF
-	many	TRBV5-1	TRBJ1-4	TGCGCCAGCAGTCAGACGGCAGGGCGAAATGAAAAACTGTTTTTT	CASSQTAGRNEKLFF
-	-	TRBV4-2	TRBJ2-5	TGTGCCAGCAGCCAGCATCAGGAGGGTGAGACCCAGTACTTC	CASSQHQEGETQYF
TRBD2	-	TRBV5-1	TRBJ2-7	TGCGCCAGCAGGCCTAGCGGGAACTACGAGCAGTACTTC	CASRPSGNYEQYF
-	-	TRBV5-1	TRBJ1-2	TGCGCCAGCAGCTTGGGTCAGGGGAGTGCTGGCTACACCTTC	CASSLGQGSAGYTF
-	few	TRBV6-5	TRBJ2-7	TGTGCCAGCAGTTCTTACGGGAGCTCCTACGAGCAGTACTTC	CASSSYGSSYEQYF
-	-	TRBV11-3	TRBJ2-1	TGTGCCAGCAGCTTAAGGCTAGATGAGCAGTTCTTC	CASSLRLDEQFF
TRBD2	few	TRBV20-1	TRBJ2-7	TGCAGTGCTTGGGGCGCAGCGGGAGAGCAGTACTTC	CSAWGAAGEQYF
-	once	TRBV5-1	TRBJ2-1	TGCGCCAGCAGCTTCCAGGGCAATGAGCAGTTCTTC	CASSFQGNEQFF
TRBD2	many	TRBV20-1	TRBJ2-3	TGCAGTGCTACCGGGACTAGCGGCACAGATACGCAGTATTTT	CSATGTSGTDTQYF
TRBD2	once	TRBV15	TRBJ2-7	TGTGCCACCAGCAGATATCCGACTAGCAGAGCCTACGAGCAGTACTTC	CATSRYPTSRAYEQYF
TRBD2	few	TRBV4-1	TRBJ2-2	TGCGCCAGCAGCCAACCGGGACTAGCGGTATCCGGGGAGCTGTTTTTT	CASSQPGLAVSGELFF
-	few	TRBV12-3/TRBV12-4	TRBJ2-4	TGTGCCAGCAGTTTACAGGGAGGCATTCAGTACTTC	CASSLQGGIQYF
-	few	TRBV18	TRBJ2-6	TGTGCCAGCTCACCGTGGGATGTCTGGGTTGCTGGGGCCAACGTCCTGACTTTC	CASSPWDVWVAGANVLTF
-	-	TRBV6-6	TRBJ1-4	TGTGCCAGCAGGTCTGAAGAAAAACTGTTTTTT	CASRSEEKLFF
-	-	TRBV11-2	TRBJ1-2	TGTGCCAGCAGCGCCGGACAGTTGTCCTATGGCTACACCTTC	CASSAGQLSYGYTF
-	-	TRBV27	TRBJ1-6	TGTGCCAGCAGCTCGGCAGGGGTATCCTATAATTCACCCCTCCACTTT	CASSSAGVSYNSPLHF
-	few	TRBV19	TRBJ1-2	TGTGCCAGTAGTATCGAGAATTGGGGCTACACCTTC	CASSIENWGYTF
TRBD2	-	TRBV7-2	TRBJ2-1	TGTGCCAGCAGCTTAGGGACTAGCGGGAGAAGGAGGGGAAATGAGCAGTTCTTC	CASSLGTSGRRRGNEQFF
-	few	TRBV3-1	TRBJ2-5	TGTGCCAGCAGCCATGGAGGGGGAGAGGAGACCCAGTACTTC	CASSHGGGEETQYF
-	-	TRBV9	TRBJ2-5	TGTGCCAGCAGCGTAGTTGTTCCGGGAGTGGGGGCCCAGTACTTC	CASSVVVPGVGAQYF
-	-	TRBV28	TRBJ2-7	TGTGCCAGCAGTTTAGTCGCCCAGCGCGGCGAGCAGTACTTC	CASSLVAQRGEQYF
TRBD2	-	TRBV24-1	TRBJ2-7	TGTGCCACCGCGGAGGCGAGCGGGGGTTACGAGCAGTACTTC	CATAEASGGYEQYF
TRBD1	-	TRBV28	TRBJ2-7	TGTGCCAGCAGTACAGGACAGGTGAAAACTTACGAGCAGTACTTC	CASSTGQVKTYEQYF
-	-	TRBV20-1	TRBJ2-6	TGCAGTGCTACCGGGACTGGGGCCAACGTCCTGACTTTC	CSATGTGANVLTF
-	few	TRBV6-2/TRBV6-3	TRBJ2-4	TGTGCCAGCAGTTACGGTGGCGGGAAAGGACTGAACATTCAGTACTTC	CASSYGGGKGLNIQYF
-	few	TRBV7-9	TRBJ2-6	TGTGCCAGCAGCTCATTGGTGGTTTCTGGGGCCAACGTCCTGACTTTC	CASSSLVVSGANVLTF
TRBD2	few	TRBV10-3	TRBJ2-5	TGTGCCATCAGTGAGTCGACTACGACTAGCGGGAAAGAGACCCAGTACTTC	CAISESTTTSGKETQYF
-	few	TRBV12-3/TRBV12-4	TRBJ2-5	TGTGCCAGCAGGCGGACAGACCAAGAGACCCAGTACTTC	CASRRTDQETQYF
-	few	TRBV6-5	TRBJ2-7	TGTGCCAGCAGTTACCTGCAGGGTAGAGGCGAGCAGTACTTC	CASSYLQGRGEQYF
TRBD1	-	TRBV18	TRBJ2-2	TGTGCCAGCTCACGAGACAGGGCCGGCGGGGAGCTGTTTTTT	CASSRDRAGGELFF
TRBD2	few	TRBV10-2	TRBJ2-1	TGCGCCAGCGGACTAGCGGGATCCAATGAGCAGTTCTTC	CASGLAGSNEQFF
-	-	TRBV20-1	TRBJ2-1	TGCAGTGCTCGCCAGAACCTCAATGAGCAGTTCTTC	CSARQNLNEQFF
TRBD2	-	TRBV5-1	TRBJ2-4	TGCGCCAGCAGCTTGGTGGAGGGTAGCGGGCGGCTGGCCAAAAACATTCAGTACTTC	CASSLVEGSGRLAKNIQYF
TRBD2	-	TRBV7-2	TRBJ2-1	TGTGCCAGCAGCCCGAGCGCCGGGACTACTAATGAGCAGTTCTTC	CASSPSAGTTNEQFF
TRBD1	many	TRBV20-1	TRBJ2-2	TGCAGTGGACAGGGGAACACCGGGGAGCTGTTTTTT	CSGQGNTGELFF
-	-	TRBV30	TRBJ1-1	TGTGCCTGGAGTAAGGGGAACACTGAAGCTTTCTTT	CAWSKGNTEAFF
TRBD2	-	TRBV20-1	TRBJ2-3	TGCAGTGCTATGCTGGCGGGAGCTACAGATACGCAGTATTTT	CSAMLAGATDTQYF
-	few	TRBV10-3	TRBJ2-7	TGTGCCATCACCTCAGGCTACGAGCAGTACTTC	CAITSGYEQYF
TRBD2	-	TRBV5-1	TRBJ2-3	TGCGCCAGCAGCCCCTGGACTAGCGGGGGATGGACAGATACGCAGTATTTT	CASSPWTSGGWTDTQYF
-	few	TRBV5-6	TRBJ2-2	TGTGCCAGCAGAATTACTTTAGGACGTTTAAAGAGTTACACCGGGGAGCTGTTTTTT	CASRITLGRLKSYTGELFF
-	-	TRBV5-1	TRBJ2-3	TGCGCCAGCAGCTTGGACCGCCCTAGAGTAGATACGCAGTATTTT	CASSLDRPRVDTQYF
-	few	TRBV12-3/TRBV12-4	TRBJ1-5	TGTGCCAGCAGTTTGACGAGAAAGGGCAATCAGCCCCAGCATTTT	CASSLTRKGNQPQHF
-	few	TRBV29-1	TRBJ2-7	TGCAGCGTTGGTGGGGGTTCCTACGAGCAGTACTTC	CSVGGGSYEQYF
-	-	TRBV6-5	TRBJ2-7	TGTGCCAGCAGTTACTCCTCAAGTCTTCCCCACTACGAGCAGTACTTC	CASSYSSSLPHYEQYF